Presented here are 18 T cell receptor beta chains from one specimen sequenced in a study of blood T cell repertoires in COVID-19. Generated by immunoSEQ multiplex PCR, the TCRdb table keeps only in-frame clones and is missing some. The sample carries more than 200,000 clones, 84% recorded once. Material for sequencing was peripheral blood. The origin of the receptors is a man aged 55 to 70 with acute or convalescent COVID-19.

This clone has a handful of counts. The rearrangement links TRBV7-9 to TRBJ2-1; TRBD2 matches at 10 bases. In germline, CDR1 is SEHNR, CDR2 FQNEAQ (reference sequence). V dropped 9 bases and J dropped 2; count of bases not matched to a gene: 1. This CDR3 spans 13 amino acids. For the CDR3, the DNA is TGTGCCAGTCTAGCGGGAGCCTACAATGAGCAGTTCTTC. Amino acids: CASLAGAYNEQFF.

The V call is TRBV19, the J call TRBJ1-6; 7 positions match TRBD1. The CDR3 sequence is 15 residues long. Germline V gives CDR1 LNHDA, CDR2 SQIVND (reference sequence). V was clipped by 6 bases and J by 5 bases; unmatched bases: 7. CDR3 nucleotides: TGTGCCAGTAGGGATGACAGGGTTAATAATTCACCCCTCCACTTT. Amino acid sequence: CASRDDRVNNSPLHF.

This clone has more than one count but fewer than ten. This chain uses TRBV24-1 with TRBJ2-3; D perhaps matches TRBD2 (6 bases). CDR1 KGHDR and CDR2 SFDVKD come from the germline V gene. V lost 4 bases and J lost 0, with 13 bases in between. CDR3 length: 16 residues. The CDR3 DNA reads TGTGCCACCAGTGAGAGAAGCGGGCCTAGCACAGATACGCAGTATTTT. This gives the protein CATSERSGPSTDTQYF.

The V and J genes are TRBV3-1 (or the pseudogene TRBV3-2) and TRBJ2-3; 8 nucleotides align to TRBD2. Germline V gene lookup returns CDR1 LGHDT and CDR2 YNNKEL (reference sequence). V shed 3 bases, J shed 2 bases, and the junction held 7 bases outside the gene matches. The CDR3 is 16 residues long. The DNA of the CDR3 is TGTGCCAGCAGCCAGGGAATAGCGGGGTCCACAGATACGCAGTATTTT. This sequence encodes CASSQGIAGSTDTQYF.

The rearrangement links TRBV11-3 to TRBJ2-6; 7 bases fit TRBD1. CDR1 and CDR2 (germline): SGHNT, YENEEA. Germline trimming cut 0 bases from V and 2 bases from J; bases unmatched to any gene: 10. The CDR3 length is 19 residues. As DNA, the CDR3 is TGTGCCAGCAGCTTAGATCGAGAGGGGGCGCATACTGGGGCCAACGTCCTGACTTTC. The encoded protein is CASSLDREGAHTGANVLTF.

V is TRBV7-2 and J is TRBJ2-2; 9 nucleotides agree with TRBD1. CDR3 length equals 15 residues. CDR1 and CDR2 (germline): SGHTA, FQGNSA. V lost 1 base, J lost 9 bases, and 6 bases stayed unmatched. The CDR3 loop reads CASSLGTGVGRELFF. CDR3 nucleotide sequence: TGTGCCAGCAGCTTAGGGACAGGGGTGGGGCGGGAGCTGTTTTTT.

The CDR3: CASSMLGEGEQYF. CDR3 DNA sequence: TGTGCCAGTAGTATGTTAGGGGAAGGCGAGCAGTACTTC. This chain links TRBV19 with TRBJ2-7; D may be TRBD1 (5 bases). This CDR3 is built from 13 residues. V lost 3 bases and J 6 bases, leaving 12 bases between the germline ends. Germline V gives CDR1 LNHDA, CDR2 SQIVND (reference sequence).

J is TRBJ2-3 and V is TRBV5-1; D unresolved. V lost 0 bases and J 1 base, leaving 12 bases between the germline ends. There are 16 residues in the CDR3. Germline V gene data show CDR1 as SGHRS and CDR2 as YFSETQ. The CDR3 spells CASSLAVRLGTDTQYF. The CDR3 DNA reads TGCGCCAGCAGCTTGGCCGTTAGACTGGGCACAGATACGCAGTATTTT. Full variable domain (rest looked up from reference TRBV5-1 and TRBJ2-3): KAGVTQTPRYLIKTRGQQVTLSCSPISGHRSVSWYQQTPGQGLQFLFEYFSETQRNKGNFPGRFSGRQFSNSRSEMNVSTLELGDSALYLCASSLAVRLGTDTQYFGPGTRLTVL.

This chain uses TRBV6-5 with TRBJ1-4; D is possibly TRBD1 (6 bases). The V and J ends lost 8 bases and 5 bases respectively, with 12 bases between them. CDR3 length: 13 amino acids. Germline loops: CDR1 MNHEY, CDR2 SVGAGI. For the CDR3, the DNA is TGTGCCAGCTCCGGGAGGGGGAATGAAAAACTGTTTTTT. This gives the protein CASSGRGNEKLFF.

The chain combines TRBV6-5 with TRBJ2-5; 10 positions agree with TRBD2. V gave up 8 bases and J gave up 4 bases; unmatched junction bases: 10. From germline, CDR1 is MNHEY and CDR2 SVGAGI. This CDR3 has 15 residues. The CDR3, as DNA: TGTGCCAGCGGAGCGGGAGGGCTTGGGGGAGAGACCCAGTACTTC. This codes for CASGAGGLGGETQYF.

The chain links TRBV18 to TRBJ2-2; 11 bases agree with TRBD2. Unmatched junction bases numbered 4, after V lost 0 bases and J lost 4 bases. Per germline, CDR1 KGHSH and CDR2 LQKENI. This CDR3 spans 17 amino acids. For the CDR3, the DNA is TGTGCCAGCTCACCACCTGGGACTAGCGGCGCCACCGGGGAGCTGTTTTTT. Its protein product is CASSPPGTSGATGELFF.

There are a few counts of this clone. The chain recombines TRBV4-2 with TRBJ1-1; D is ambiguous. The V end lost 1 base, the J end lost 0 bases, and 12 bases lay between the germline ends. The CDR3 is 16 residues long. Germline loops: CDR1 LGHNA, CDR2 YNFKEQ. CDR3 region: CASSQVGEALNTEAFF. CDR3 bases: TGTGCCAGCAGCCAAGTCGGGGAAGCCCTGAACACTGAAGCTTTCTTT.

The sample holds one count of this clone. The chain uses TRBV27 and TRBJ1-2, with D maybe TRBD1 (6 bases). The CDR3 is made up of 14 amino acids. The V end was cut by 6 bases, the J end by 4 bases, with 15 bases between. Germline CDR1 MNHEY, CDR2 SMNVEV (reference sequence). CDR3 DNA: TGTGCCAGCAGCCCACAGGGAGGGGGCTATGGCTACACCTTC. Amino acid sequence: CASSPQGGGYGYTF.

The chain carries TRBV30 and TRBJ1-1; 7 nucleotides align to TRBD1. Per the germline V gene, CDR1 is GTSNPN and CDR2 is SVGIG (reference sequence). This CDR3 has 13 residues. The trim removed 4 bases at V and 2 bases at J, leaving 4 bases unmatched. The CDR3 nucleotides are TGTGCCTGGACCAGGACAGGCAACACTGAAGCTTTCTTT. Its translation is CAWTRTGNTEAFF.

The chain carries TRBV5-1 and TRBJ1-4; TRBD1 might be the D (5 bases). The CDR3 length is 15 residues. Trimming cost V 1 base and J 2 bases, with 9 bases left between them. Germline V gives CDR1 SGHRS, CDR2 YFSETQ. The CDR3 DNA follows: TGCGCCAGCAGCTTGTCATGGGGCACTAATGAAAAACTGTTTTTT. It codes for CASSLSWGTNEKLFF.

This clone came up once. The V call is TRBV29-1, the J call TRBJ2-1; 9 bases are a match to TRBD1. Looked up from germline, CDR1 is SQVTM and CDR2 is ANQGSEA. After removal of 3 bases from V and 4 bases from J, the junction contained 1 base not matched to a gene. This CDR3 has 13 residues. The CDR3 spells CSVEGQGYNEQFF. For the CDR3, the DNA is TGCAGCGTTGAGGGACAGGGTTACAATGAGCAGTTCTTC.

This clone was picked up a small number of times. The CDR3 is CASSLEAGVGQFF. CDR3 sequence (DNA): TGTGCCAGCAGCTTAGAGGCGGGAGTGGGGCAGTTCTTC. The chain employs TRBV11-2 and TRBJ2-1, with 7 bases that match TRBD2. From germline, CDR1 is SGHAT and CDR2 FQNNGV. The CDR3 contains 13 residues. V dropped 0 bases and J dropped 12; count of bases not matched to a gene: 5.

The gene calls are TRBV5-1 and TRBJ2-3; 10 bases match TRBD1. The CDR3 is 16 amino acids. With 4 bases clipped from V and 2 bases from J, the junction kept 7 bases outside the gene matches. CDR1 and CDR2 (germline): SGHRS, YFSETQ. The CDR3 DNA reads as TGCGCCAGCAGCCCAGGGGACAGGGGTTACACAGATACGCAGTATTTT. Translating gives CASSPGDRGYTDTQYF.